These 27 T cell receptor beta chains share one sample of origin, sequenced in a study of preoperative IRX-2 immunotherapy in early breast cancer. Indicated treatment: preoperative locoregional IRX-2 cytokine immunotherapy. Sequenced by immunoSEQ multiplex PCR; TCRdb stores in-frame clones only, minus some. The table lists 20,000 to 30,000 clones, 75% of them singletons. The sequenced sample was lymph node tissue, obtained after IRX-2 immunotherapy. The receptor source for this set is a human donor with breast cancer.

The rearrangement joins TRBV18 to TRBJ2-7; a weak D match, TRBD1 (6 bases). Trimming removed 4 bases at V and 4 bases at J, with 8 bases between. Germline-derived CDR1 and CDR2 are KGHSH and LQKENI. The CDR3 covers 12 residues. The CDR3 protein is CASSLDRYEQYF. The CDR3 nucleotides are TGTGCCAGCTCACTGGACAGATACGAGCAGTACTTC.

V usage is TRBV19 and J usage is TRBJ2-1, with TRBD2 identical over 14 bases. CDR1 LNHDA and CDR2 SQIVND come from the germline V gene (reference sequence). With V trimmed by 5 bases and J by 9 bases, 6 bases remained unmatched. This CDR3 contains 15 residues. The CDR3 DNA reads as TGTGCCAGTAGTGTGGGACTAGCGGGAGAACGTGAGCAGTTCTTC. Encoded protein: CASSVGLAGEREQFF.

The chain uses TRBV5-1 and TRBJ2-3; no clear D gene. The CDR3 extends over 17 amino acids. Trimming took 4 bases from V and 0 from J, leaving 18 bases between them. Looked up from germline, CDR1 is SGHRS and CDR2 is YFSETQ. This chain's CDR3 is CASSDSRTRASTDTQYF. The DNA of the CDR3 is TGCGCCAGCAGCGATTCGAGGACCCGCGCTAGCACAGATACGCAGTATTTT.

The chain couples TRBV5-1 to TRBJ2-7; no clear D gene. The CDR3 runs 15 residues. Germline V gives CDR1 SGHRS, CDR2 YFSETQ. Between the trimmed V and J ends, which lost 1 base and 6 bases, there was a span of 17 bases. In nucleotides, the CDR3 is TGCGCCAGCAGCTTGTCGACTCCCATGTGGGGCGAGCAGTACTTC. Translation gives CASSLSTPMWGEQYF. The full variable domain, with the rest looked up from reference TRBV5-1 and TRBJ2-7, is KAGVTQTPRYLIKTRGQQVTLSCSPISGHRSVSWYQQTPGQGLQFLFEYFSETQRNKGNFPGRFSGRQFSNSRSEMNVSTLELGDSALYLCASSLSTPMWGEQYFGPGTRLTVT.

This clone is labeled as medium-sized. The rearrangement joins TRBV11-3 to TRBJ1-4, with D perhaps TRBD1 (6 bases). The CDR3 is made up of 14 amino acids. V lost 3 bases to trimming and J lost 4 bases, with 9 bases between them. Germline loops: CDR1 SGHNT, CDR2 YENEEA. The CDR3 here is CASSLGRGNEKLFF. The DNA of the CDR3 is TGTGCCAGCAGCTTGGGCAGGGGTAATGAAAAACTGTTTTTT.

The gene calls are TRBV6-8 and TRBJ1-1; 8 nucleotides match TRBD1. CDR1 MNHGY and CDR2 SAAAGT come from the germline V gene. The CDR3 is made up of 12 amino acids. V lost 4 bases, J lost 7 bases, and 2 bases stayed unmatched. The CDR3 nucleotides are TGTGCCAGCAGTTCAGGGGGCAATGAAGCTTTCTTT. Residues: CASSSGGNEAFF.

In nucleotides, the CDR3 is TGTGCCAGCAGTTCCCTGACAGGGAGCTATGGCTACACCTTC. This translates into CASSSLTGSYGYTF. This rearrangement joins TRBV6-8 to TRBJ1-2; 7 positions agree with TRBD1. Unmatched junction bases numbered 6, after V lost 4 bases and J lost 4 bases. Germline V gene data show CDR1 as MNHGY and CDR2 as SAAAGT. This CDR3 is 14 amino acids long.

V gene TRBV6-7 combines with J gene TRBJ2-7; possibly TRBD1 or TRBD2 for D (5 bases each). TRBV6-7 is treated as an ORF (open reading frame) with a function not yet certain. This CDR3 region has 11 residues. Deletions cut 8 bases from V and 3 bases from J, with 8 bases between. This CDR3 reads CASSGGYEQYF. CDR3 DNA sequence: TGTGCCAGCTCTGGGGGCTACGAGCAGTACTTC.

This rearrangement joins TRBV6-8 to TRBJ2-2; TRBD1 matches 7 bases. The length of the CDR3 is 18 residues. The V gene's germline CDR1 is MNHGY and CDR2 SAAAGT. V was clipped by 6 bases and J by 0 bases; unmatched bases: 13. The CDR3 bases are TGTGCCAGCAGCTCCCCCGGGACAGCTCGTTCGAACACCGGGGAGCTGTTTTTT. This sequence encodes CASSSPGTARSNTGELFF.

The CDR3 bases are TGTGCCAGCAGCTACTTGACAGCTTCTAGCACAGATACGCAGTATTTT. Its protein product is CASSYLTASSTDTQYF. The chain joins TRBV11-3 to TRBJ2-3, with D perhaps matching TRBD1 (5 bases). This CDR3 contains 16 residues. Trimming removed 4 bases at V and 0 bases at J, with 14 bases between. CDR1 is SGHNT and CDR2 is YENEEA in the germline V gene.

The chain recombines TRBV6-8 with TRBJ1-4; 8 bases are a match to TRBD1. Germline V CDR1 and CDR2: MNHGY, SAAAGT. The CDR3 runs 13 residues. The V gene end was trimmed by 10 bases and the J gene end by 8 bases; junction bases not matched to a gene: 9. The CDR3 reads CATKGQAKEKLFF. The CDR3 bases are TGTGCCACTAAGGGACAGGCGAAAGAAAAACTGTTTTTT.

V usage is TRBV28 and J usage is TRBJ2-3; D is possibly TRBD1 or TRBD2 (5 bases each). This CDR3 has 15 amino acids. Per the germline V gene, CDR1 is MDHEN and CDR2 is SYDVKM. Trimming left V 4 bases short and J 3 bases short, with 14 bases between. The DNA of the CDR3 is TGTGCCAGCAGTTCTTGGGGGATGGAGACAGATACGCAGTATTTT. It is translated as CASSSWGMETDTQYF.

The rearrangement uses TRBV6-8 and TRBJ2-2; D ambiguous. The ends were cut back, 5 bases at V and 2 bases at J, with 15 bases in the middle. The germline V gene encodes CDR1 MNHGY and CDR2 SAAAGT. The CDR3 runs 16 residues. This chain's CDR3 is CASSRRPVLNTGELFF. CDR3 DNA: TGTGCCAGCAGTCGCAGACCCGTTCTTAACACCGGGGAGCTGTTTTTT.

The chain joins TRBV10-2 to TRBJ1-1; D is undetermined. The CDR3 has 12 amino acids. Trimming removed 6 bases at V and 1 base at J, with 6 bases between. CDR1 is WSHSY, CDR2 SAAADI, per germline. In DNA form, the CDR3 reads TGCGCCAGCAGGAACGGGAACACTGAAGCTTTCTTT. It encodes CASRNGNTEAFF.

V usage is TRBV5-1 and J usage is TRBJ1-2; TRBD1 matches at 8 bases. Germline V lookup: CDR1 SGHRS, CDR2 YFSETQ. This CDR3 comprises 15 residues. Trimming took 0 bases from V and 4 from J; bases not matched to a gene: 5. The CDR3 DNA is TGCGCCAGCAGCTTGGGTCGGGACAGGCTCTATGGCTACACCTTC. As protein: CASSLGRDRLYGYTF.

The chain carries TRBV7-4 and TRBJ2-7; TRBD2 might be the D (6 bases). The CDR3 consists of 14 residues. Trimming pared 1 base from V and 4 bases from J, leaving 11 bases between. CDR1 SGHVT and CDR2 SQSDAQ come from the germline V gene. This CDR3 is CASSLGLARYEQYF. As DNA, the CDR3 is TGTGCCAGCAGCTTAGGGCTAGCGAGATACGAGCAGTACTTC.

This sequence joins TRBV11-3 and TRBJ1-3; TRBD1 aligns across 9 bases. V was clipped by 2 bases and J by 2 bases; unmatched bases: 13. The CDR3 runs 19 residues. CDR1 and CDR2 (germline): SGHNT, YENEEA. CDR3 DNA: TGTGCCAGCAGCTTACGACAGGGGGTGCGGCTGACGCCTGGAAACACCATATATTTT. It translates to CASSLRQGVRLTPGNTIYF. Full variable domain (rest looked up from reference TRBV11-3 and TRBJ1-3): EAGVVQSPRYKIIEKKQPVAFWCNPISGHNTLYWYLQNLGQGPELLIRYENEEAVDDSQLPKDRFSAERLKGVDSTLKIQPAELGDSAVYLCASSLRQGVRLTPGNTIYFGEGSWLTVV.

The V and J genes are TRBV6-8 and TRBJ2-7; 13 nucleotides align to TRBD2. CDR3 size: 19 residues. CDR1 is MNHGY and CDR2 is SAAAGT in the germline V gene. V shed 6 bases and J 1 base; nucleotides not matched to a gene: 15. The CDR3 loop is CASSRWGLAGSLGSYEQYF. The DNA for the CDR3 is TGTGCCAGCAGCCGCTGGGGACTAGCGGGATCATTAGGGTCCTACGAGCAGTACTTC.

The V and J genes are TRBV2 and TRBJ2-2; D ambiguous. The CDR3 covers 14 residues. V dropped 7 bases and J dropped 4 bases, with 13 bases sitting between them. Germline assignment: CDR1 SNHLY and CDR2 FYNNEI. The CDR3 DNA reads TGTGCCAGCATCCCAAGGACGACCACCGGGGAGCTGTTTTTT. Its translation: CASIPRTTTGELFF.

The V call is TRBV28, the J call TRBJ2-5, with D hard to call. This CDR3 is 13 amino acids long. The V end lost 6 bases, the J end lost 3 bases, and 11 bases lay between the germline ends. Germline values: CDR1 MDHEN, CDR2 SYDVKM. The CDR3, as DNA: TGTGCCAGCAGAAAGGGCTTGAAAGAGACCCAGTACTTC. Its translation is CASRKGLKETQYF.

The chain recombines TRBV6-8 with TRBJ1-5; perhaps TRBD1 as D (5 bases). Germline V lookup: CDR1 MNHGY, CDR2 SAAAGT. This CDR3 comprises 16 residues. V dropped 2 bases and J dropped 0 bases, with 11 bases sitting between them. In DNA form, the CDR3 reads TGTGCCAGCAGTTACCTCGGGACCGGTAGCAATCAGCCCCAGCATTTT. It is translated as CASSYLGTGSNQPQHF.

This rearrangement joins TRBV11-3 to TRBJ2-3; 10 bases match TRBD2. This CDR3 contains 16 residues. Germline V CDR1 and CDR2: SGHNT, YENEEA. The V segment lost 4 bases and the J segment 3 bases; nucleotides outside the gene matches: 7. The CDR3 is CASSSSSGSVTDTQYF. The CDR3 coding sequence is TGTGCCAGCAGCTCCTCTAGCGGGAGTGTTACAGATACGCAGTATTTT.

The chain carries TRBV6-8 and TRBJ1-1; possible D gene TRBD1, 6 bases. V lost 6 bases and J lost 4, with 15 bases in between. The CDR3 sequence is 14 residues long. Germline values: CDR1 MNHGY, CDR2 SAAAGT. CDR3 loop: CASSEKGGATEAFF. The CDR3, as DNA: TGTGCCAGCAGCGAGAAGGGGGGTGCCACTGAAGCTTTCTTT.

The rearrangement links TRBV1 to TRBJ2-1; the D segment call TRBD2 is taken from the table without a DNA check. TRBV1 is reported as a pseudogene. This CDR3 has 14 residues. The CDR3 bases are TGCGCCAGCAGCCAAGTAGGGACTAGCGGGGAGCAGTTCTTC. It codes for CASSQVGTSGEQFF.

The count of this clone is one. The same CDR3 is also encoded by other DNA sequences in this sample. The rearrangement joins TRBV15 to TRBJ1-5; no clear D. CDR3 length: 14 residues. Looked up from germline, CDR1 is LNHNV and CDR2 is YYDKDF (reference sequence). Trimming removed 0 bases at V and 3 bases at J, with 6 bases between. CDR3 region: CATSRDSSNQPQHF. The CDR3 nucleotides read TGTGCCACCAGCAGAGATTCATCCAATCAGCCCCAGCATTTT.

The rearrangement joins TRBV29-1 to TRBJ2-7, with 14 bases lining up with TRBD2. The junction had 6 bases not matched to a gene; V was cut back by 7 bases and J by 4 bases. The CDR3 runs to 14 residues. Germline loops: CDR1 SQVTM, CDR2 ANQGSEA. The CDR3 protein is CSAGTSGSSYEQYF. As DNA, the CDR3 is TGCAGCGCCGGGACTAGCGGGAGTAGTTACGAGCAGTACTTC.

The CDR3 spells CAGLTDNVLGAEAFF. The CDR3 DNA follows: TGTGCCGGATTGACAGACAACGTCCTAGGGGCTGAAGCTTTCTTT. The chain is built from TRBV12-2 and TRBJ1-1; the table names TRBD1, a call not compared with the DNA. TRBV12-2 is recorded as a pseudogene. This CDR3 comprises 15 residues.